The rows below give T cell receptor beta chains drawn from one sample of a study of Ad26.COV2.S vaccination and SARS-CoV-2 variants. Clones were read by immunoSEQ multiplex PCR, and TCRdb kept only the in-frame ones, dropping some. The sample comprises about 350,000 clones, about 88% of which are singletons, and roughly 10% rests with the top ten. Here the sequenced sample was peripheral blood, taken in a trial of Ad26.COV2.S vaccine versus placebo. All receptors come from a person aged 18 to 65 who received the Ad26.COV2.S COVID-19 vaccine or a placebo. CDR3s leave out the opening cysteine and the closing phenylalanine or tryptophan.

>TRBV28|TRBJ1-5
ASSFYRGIGPQH
>TRBV20-1|TRBJ2-7
SASPDREQY
>TRBV7-2|TRBJ2-1
ASSPSGQSYNEQF
>TRBV3-1/TRBV3-2|TRBJ2-2
ASSQRLANTGELF
>TRBV19|TRBJ1-5
ASSTGGGQPQH
>TRBV4-3|TRBJ1-3
ASSQDHRGVGGNTIY
>TRBV28|TRBJ1-4
ASSEGRVEKLF
>TRBV11-2|TRBJ2-1
ASSLSSGRGEQF
>TRBV7-2|TRBJ2-1
ASSPSPSGGEQF
>TRBV7-9|TRBJ1-1
ASSPRGQDDLNTEAF
>TRBV27|TRBJ2-1
ASRLVAGGLDEQF
>TRBV28|TRBJ1-2
ASSNGQGGNYGYT
>TRBV7-2|TRBJ2-2
ASSLLITGELF
>TRBV9|TRBJ1-2
ASSVGRTGGGYT
>TRBV5-1|TRBJ2-5
ASSPGTSGAQETQY
>TRBV9|TRBJ2-7
ASNRGGYEQY
>TRBV5-1|TRBJ2-5
ASNVGHRGRETQY
>TRBV7-9|TRBJ2-7
ASTRTGYAYEQY
>TRBV7-2|TRBJ1-2
ASSLAADNYGYT
>TRBV2|TRBJ1-1
ASSGTGMGGETEAF
>TRBV7-2|TRBJ2-7
ASSTRLAGGDEQY
>TRBV7-2|TRBJ2-5
ASSFPSGGVRETQY
>TRBV7-8|TRBJ1-2
ASSSRAGTGNYGYT
>TRBV28|TRBJ1-4
ASSFPPGGSEKLF
>TRBV7-2|TRBJ1-1
ASSPTGAEAF
>TRBV18|TRBJ2-5
ASSPGGQETQY
>TRBV28|TRBJ2-7
ASSFAGITYEQY
>TRBV7-9|TRBJ1-1
ASSYQGHTEAF
>TRBV19|TRBJ2-5
ASSTDLAGPLETQY
>TRBV6-6|TRBJ2-3
ASGPGLATDTQY
>TRBV5-1|TRBJ2-1
ASSGEGNEQF
>TRBV5-1|TRBJ1-1
ASSLRAAPNTEAF
>TRBV5-1|TRBJ1-1
ASSGSQGDTEAF
>TRBV5-1|TRBJ2-3
ASSLGTRSTDTQY
>TRBV6-6|TRBJ1-5
ASTETGNQPQH